This TCR beta chain was recovered during a study of T cells in Graves' hyperthyroidism and ophthalmopathy. Study overall: Specimen type is peripheral blood, collected at initial diagnosis prior to any treatment.

The germline V and J ends were trimmed by 4 bases and 2 bases, with 17 bases remaining between them. The CDR3 is 16 residues long. The V gene's germline CDR1 is MGHRA and CDR2 YSYEKL. This clonotype was seen more than once but under ten times. RNA transcripts gave rise to amplified TCR beta CDR3 regions. Using the HTBI primer set, a first-round RT-PCR was run on the TCR CDR3. In TCRdb, the multiplex PCR reads were re-called with MiXCR into one record per CDR3 protein. Of some 560,000 distinct CDR3 sequences in the sample, less than 15% were seen once. The chain carries TRBV4-1 and TRBJ1-2; the D gene is possibly TRBD1 (6 bases). This sequence was found in a woman aged 40 to 55 with Graves' hyperthyroidism. The sample taken for sequencing was blood. The CDR3 DNA sequence: TGCGCCAGCAGCCGATCCGACAGGACAATAAACTATGGCTACACCTTC. Encoded protein: CASSRSDRTINYGYTF.